The 17 T cell receptor beta chains below all came from one sample that was sequenced in a study of CD8+CD57+ T cells in acquired aplastic anemia. The template used for profiling TCR beta VDJ and CDR3 was genomic DNA. TCRdb called the reads again in MiXCR, with one record for every CDR3 protein. The repertoire holds 190,000 or so distinct CDR3 sequences, with approximately 60% as singletons. The sample comprised sorted CD4+, CD8+, or CD8+CD57+ T cells (not recorded which) from PBMCs. Receptor source: a human donor in good health.

A word on this clonotype: A much larger clonotype is one base distant, so this may be a read error. The CDR3 carries no conserved terminal phenylalanine or tryptophan, so it likely arises from a read error. J is TRBJ1-3 and V is TRBV12-3 or TRBV12-4; D is unresolved. The V and J ends lost 2 bases and 0 bases respectively, with 5 bases between them. The CDR3 is 14 amino acids. CDR3 DNA sequence: TGTGCCAGCAGTTTATTTTTCTCTGGAAACACCATATATCTT. Its protein is CASSLFFSGNTIYL.

This clonotype was recorded many times. The chain has TRBV9 and TRBJ2-5; a weak D match, TRBD2 (6 bases). This CDR3 region has 14 residues. The germline V gene encodes CDR1 SGDLS and CDR2 YYNGEE. Deletions cut 3 bases from V and 1 base from J, with 10 bases between. The CDR3 DNA sequence: TGTGCCAGCAGCGGGGGGGATACCCAAGAGACCCAGTACTTC. This codes for CASSGGDTQETQYF. The full variable domain, rest sourced from reference TRBV9 and TRBJ2-5, is DSGVTQTPKHLITATGQRVTLRCSPRSGDLSVYWYQQSLDQGLQFLIQYYNGEERAKGNILERFSAQQFPDLHSELNLSSLELGDSALYFCASSGGDTQETQYFGPGTRLLVL.

This clonotype was observed many times. The V gene is TRBV7-6, the J gene TRBJ2-7, with 8 bases aligning to TRBD2. Germline V gives CDR1 SGHVS, CDR2 FNYEAQ. The trim removed 6 bases at V and 6 bases at J, leaving 16 bases unmatched. The CDR3 consists of 16 residues. This chain's CDR3 is CASSLTLNSGDIEQYF. In nucleotides, the CDR3 is TGTGCCAGCAGTCTTACTCTTAATAGCGGGGATATCGAGCAGTACTTC.

This chain uses TRBV5-1 with TRBJ2-1, with no clear D. V was clipped by 3 bases and J by 4 bases, with 11 bases between them. Germline V gives CDR1 SGHRS, CDR2 YFSETQ. CDR3 length: 14 amino acids. The CDR3 sequence: CASSSPPVYNEQFF. The CDR3 region has the DNA TGCGCCAGCAGCTCCCCGCCAGTTTACAATGAGCAGTTCTTC.

This chain uses TRBV7-9 with TRBJ2-5; D is unresolved. V was clipped by 5 bases and J by 1 base, with 14 bases between them. CDR1 and CDR2 (germline): SEHNR, FQNEAQ (reference sequence). The CDR3 contains 15 residues. CDR3 region: CASSVSSWTQETQYF. The CDR3 bases are TGTGCCAGCAGCGTTTCTTCCTGGACCCAAGAGACCCAGTACTTC. The whole variable domain, filled in from reference TRBV7-9 and TRBJ2-5, reads DTGVSQNPRHKITKRGQNVTFRCDPISEHNRLYWYRQTLGQGPEFLTYFQNEAQLEKSRLLSDRFSAERPKGSFSTLEIQRTEQGDSAMYLCASSVSSWTQETQYFGPGTRLLVL.

This chain uses TRBV19 with TRBJ1-1; D unclear. CDR1 and CDR2 (germline): LNHDA, SQIVND (reference sequence). This CDR3 has 15 amino acids. V was cut by 3 bases and J by 3 bases, with 14 bases left in between. The CDR3 nucleotides are TGTGCCAGTAGTATGAGCAGCAATGGGTACACTGAAGCTTTCTTT. Translating it yields CASSMSSNGYTEAFF. Using reference TRBV19 and TRBJ1-1 for the parts outside the CDR3, the full variable domain is DGGITQSPKYLFRKEGQNVTLSCEQNLNHDAMYWYRQDPGQGLRLIYYSQIVNDFQKGDIAEGYSVSREKKESFPLTVTSAQKNPTAFYLCASSMSSNGYTEAFFGQGTRLTVV.

V is TRBV24-1 and J is TRBJ2-7; 8 nucleotides line up with TRBD1. J was trimmed by 2 bases and V by 4 bases; bases with no gene match: 9. Germline CDR1 KGHDR, CDR2 SFDVKD. The CDR3 extends over 16 amino acids. The CDR3: CATSDPGTGPPYEQYF. The CDR3 DNA reads TGTGCCACCAGTGACCCCGGGACAGGACCTCCCTACGAGCAGTACTTC.

This clonotype was counted ten times or more. The V gene is TRBV7-7, the J gene TRBJ1-6; no reliable D call. Germline V lookup: CDR1 SSHAT, CDR2 FNYEAQ (reference sequence). Trimming left V 2 bases short and J 6 bases short, with 5 bases between. This CDR3 region has 13 residues. The CDR3 region is CASSLNRNSPLHF. The DNA for the CDR3 is TGTGCCAGCAGCTTAAATCGTAATTCACCCCTCCACTTT.

This clonotype came up many times. The chain uses TRBV7-9 and TRBJ2-5; D may be TRBD2 (6 bases). The germline CDR1 and CDR2 sequences are SEHNR and FQNEAQ (reference sequence). Trimming removed 5 bases at V and 2 bases at J, with 15 bases between. The CDR3 contains 15 residues. CDR3 amino acids: CASSRDGTSQETQYF. CDR3 DNA: TGTGCCAGCAGCCGAGACGGGACTTCTCAAGAGACCCAGTACTTC.

The chain employs TRBV24-1 and TRBJ2-1; weak D call: TRBD1 (5 bases). Germline CDR1 KGHDR, CDR2 SFDVKD. This CDR3 comprises 15 residues. V dropped 1 base and J dropped 0 bases, with 6 bases sitting between them. The CDR3: CATSDFRASYNEQFF. In DNA form, the CDR3 reads TGTGCCACCAGTGATTTCAGGGCCTCCTACAATGAGCAGTTCTTC.

This clonotype showed up just once. V is TRBV19 and J is TRBJ1-2; a weak D match, TRBD1 (6 bases). Trimming took 6 bases from V and 8 from J, leaving 22 bases between them. The CDR3 has 15 amino acids. CDR1 and CDR2 (germline): LNHDA, SQIVND (reference sequence). The CDR3 coding sequence is TGTGCCAGTAGGCTCCCATCAGGGGATTCGGCCGGCTACACCTTC. It specifies CASRLPSGDSAGYTF.

The chain couples TRBV10-3 to TRBJ1-5; 12 nucleotides agree with TRBD1. V shed 4 bases and J 5 bases; nucleotides not matched to a gene: 3. Germline loops: CDR1 ENHRY, CDR2 SYGVKD. The CDR3 contains 15 residues. CDR3 nucleotides: TGTGCCATCAGTGGTGGGACAGGGGGCGATCAGCCCCAGCATTTT. This encodes CAISGGTGGDQPQHF.

This clonotype was seen a handful of times. The chain carries TRBV19 and TRBJ2-1; weak D call: TRBD2 (6 bases). The V gene lost 7 bases and the J gene lost 4 bases, with 8 bases spanning the gap. The V gene's germline CDR1 is LNHDA and CDR2 SQIVND (reference sequence). The CDR3 loop spans 12 amino acids. CDR3 amino acids: CASTGGYNEQFF. In DNA, the CDR3 is TGTGCCAGTACCGGGGGTTACAATGAGCAGTTCTTC. The variable domain in full, completed from reference TRBV19 and TRBJ2-1, reads DGGITQSPKYLFRKEGQNVTLSCEQNLNHDAMYWYRQDPGQGLRLIYYSQIVNDFQKGDIAEGYSVSREKKESFPLTVTSAQKNPTAFYLCASTGGYNEQFFGPGTRLTVL.

Ten or more counts support this clonotype. The rearrangement joins TRBV19 to TRBJ1-6; 10 bases match TRBD1. Per the germline V gene, CDR1 is LNHDA and CDR2 is SQIVND (reference sequence). J was trimmed by 10 bases and V by 9 bases; bases with no gene match: 6. CDR3 length: 13 amino acids. Written as DNA, the CDR3 is TGTGCCAGCCGGGACAGGGGTGGATCACCCCTCCACTTT. It yields the protein CASRDRGGSPLHF.

This clonotype was seen a few times. Here the CDR3 DNA reads TGTGCCAGCAGCACGCAGGGCGTGAGTCAGCCCCAGCATTTT. Translated, it gives CASSTQGVSQPQHF. This sequence joins TRBV7-2 and TRBJ1-5, with a weak D call TRBD1 (5 bases). Trimming cost V 5 bases and J 6 bases, with 14 bases left between them. Germline V lookup: CDR1 SGHTA, CDR2 FQGNSA. The CDR3 runs to 14 residues.

The table lists this clonotype with a count of one. This chain connects TRBV2 to TRBJ2-1; 8 bases match TRBD2. Unmatched junction bases numbered 5, after V lost 3 bases and J lost 1 base. Germline values: CDR1 SNHLY, CDR2 FYNNEI. This CDR3 has 16 amino acids. The CDR3 loop is CASSDAGGGSYNEQFF. In nucleotides, the CDR3 is TGTGCCAGCAGTGACGCGGGGGGTGGGTCCTACAATGAGCAGTTCTTC. Based on the CDR3 plus reference TRBV2 and TRBJ2-1, the full variable domain is EPEVTQTPSHQVTQMGQEVILRCVPISNHLYFYWYRQILGQKVEFLVSFYNNEISEKSEIFDDQFSVERPDGSNFTLKIRSTKLEDSAMYFCASSDAGGGSYNEQFFGPGTRLTVL.

The chain uses TRBV20-1 and TRBJ1-4; D uncertain. Germline values: CDR1 DFQATT, CDR2 SNEGSKA (reference sequence). V lost 4 bases and J lost 7, with 10 bases in between. This CDR3 spans 12 amino acids. This CDR3 is CSATGRLEKLFF. CDR3 nucleotides: TGCAGTGCTACCGGGCGACTTGAAAAACTGTTTTTT.